This passage covers 26 T cell receptor beta chains from one sample sequenced in a study of CD8+ T cells in alopecia areata (dated by TCRdb to between 2017 and 2018). Library prep was done by the immunoSEQ multiplex PCR assay. RNA was extracted from all samples and reverse transcribed into cDNA, which served as template for TCR sequencing. TCRdb obtained this table from immuneACCESS and retained in-frame rearrangements with V and J assigned. These tables miss some clones; where compared with another copy, unresolved V genes account for less than half of the shortfall, and the remainder is unexplained. This sample has about 90,000 clones in its table, and roughly 40% of those were observed once. Around 19% of the sample belongs to the ten largest clones. The meaning of the sample's time point label: around 24 weeks on oral tofacitinib. The treatment or condition label corresponds to: oral pan-JAK inhibitor, 5-10 mg twice daily.

Sample: CD8+ T cells sorted from blood, taken at week 24, from a patient treated with tofacitinib. The receptors originated from a human donor with alopecia areata.

The J gene is TRBJ1-5, the V gene TRBV7-8; D might be TRBD1 (5 bases). Germline V lookup: CDR1 SGHVS, CDR2 FQNEAQ. V dropped 7 bases and J dropped 3 bases, with 13 bases sitting between them. CDR3 size: 14 residues. The CDR3 DNA reads TGTGCCAGCACCCTAGGGGCTGACAATCAGCCCCAGCATTTT. This codes for CASTLGADNQPQHF.

This chain joins TRBV4-3 and TRBJ2-4; D gene uncertain. Germline V lookup: CDR1 LGHNA, CDR2 YSLEER. This CDR3 spans 14 amino acids. Trimming shortened V by 3 bases and J by 9 bases, and 15 bases separated the two germline ends. The DNA for the CDR3 is TGCGCCAGCAGCCACCGCGACGGCGCAAGCATTCAGTACTTC. It yields the protein CASSHRDGASIQYF.

The chain couples TRBV6-5 to TRBJ1-5; possibly TRBD1 for D (5 bases). The CDR3 loop spans 15 amino acids. Trimming left V 7 bases short and J 4 bases short, with 17 bases between. Per germline, CDR1 MNHEY and CDR2 SVGAGI. As DNA, the CDR3 is TGTGCCAGCAAGGGGACGGGGGGAGGAAATCAGCCCCAGCATTTT. Its protein product is CASKGTGGGNQPQHF.

The chain carries TRBV4-1 and TRBJ2-2, with 13 bases lining up with TRBD2. J lost 7 bases, V lost 0 bases, and 8 bases had no gene match. Germline lookup yields CDR1 MGHRA and CDR2 YSYEKL. The CDR3 length is 18 residues. In nucleotides, the CDR3 is TGCGCCAGCAGCCAAGATACGGGACTAGCGGGGATGCACGGGGAGCTGTTTTTT. As protein: CASSQDTGLAGMHGELFF.

V is TRBV4-1 and J is TRBJ2-7; 8 nucleotides agree with TRBD2. CDR1 and CDR2 from the germline V gene are MGHRA and YSYEKL. The CDR3 has 14 residues. With V trimmed by 2 bases and J by 3 bases, 3 bases remained unmatched. The CDR3 nucleotides read TGCGCCAGCAGCCAATTTAGCGGGGACTACGAGCAGTACTTC. Its translation is CASSQFSGDYEQYF.

The rearrangement joins TRBV27 to TRBJ2-1, with D perhaps being TRBD1 or TRBD2 (5 bases each). Trimming took off 5 bases at V and 4 bases at J, with 12 bases between the two ends. CDR3 length: 14 residues. CDR1 is MNHEY, CDR2 SMNVEV, per germline (reference sequence). The CDR3 spells CASSLDWGYNEQFF. In DNA form, the CDR3 reads TGTGCCAGCAGTCTAGACTGGGGGTACAATGAGCAGTTCTTC.

The gene calls are TRBV29-1 and TRBJ1-1, with unresolved D. The germline V and J ends were trimmed by 7 bases and 1 base, with 10 bases remaining between them. This CDR3 spans 12 amino acids. Looked up from germline, CDR1 is SQVTM and CDR2 is ANQGSEA. The DNA of the CDR3 is TGCAGCGCCTTCCCCGGGAACACTGAAGCTTTCTTT. Protein product: CSAFPGNTEAFF.

There are a few counts of this clone. The chain's CDR3 is CASSKTGPEQFF. The DNA of the CDR3 is TGTGCCAGTAGTAAAACAGGGCCTGAGCAGTTCTTC. V and J are TRBV19 and TRBJ2-1; a possible D gene is TRBD1 (6 bases). The CDR3 has 12 residues. The germline V gene has CDR1 LNHDA and CDR2 SQIVND (reference sequence). The V end was cut by 4 bases, the J end by 9 bases, with 10 bases between.

This chain connects TRBV9 to TRBJ2-7; 11 bases map to TRBD2. V trimming: 3 bases; J trimming: 2 bases; junction bases outside the gene matches: 7. The CDR3 spans 16 residues. Germline CDR1 SGDLS, CDR2 YYNGEE. The CDR3 here is CASSASGTSGTYEQYF. The CDR3 DNA sequence: TGTGCCAGCAGCGCGTCTGGGACTAGCGGAACCTACGAGCAGTACTTC.

This clone was detected a few times. This CDR3 is CASMSGNSPLHF. In DNA, the CDR3 is TGTGCCAGCATGTCTGGGAATTCACCCCTCCACTTT. V is TRBV27 and J is TRBJ1-6, with D unclear. Germline CDR1 MNHEY, CDR2 SMNVEV (reference sequence). Between the trimmed V and J ends, which lost 7 bases and 7 bases, there was a span of 8 bases. The CDR3 runs 12 residues.

The chain links TRBV5-1 to TRBJ2-3; no clear D. The CDR3 has 14 residues. The V end lost 1 base, the J end lost 0 bases, and 6 bases lay between the germline ends. Germline V gene data show CDR1 as SGHRS and CDR2 as YFSETQ. The CDR3, as DNA: TGCGCCAGCAGCTTGACCCCTAGCACAGATACGCAGTATTTT. Its protein is CASSLTPSTDTQYF. The full variable domain, completed using reference TRBV5-1 and TRBJ2-3, is KAGVTQTPRYLIKTRGQQVTLSCSPISGHRSVSWYQQTPGQGLQFLFEYFSETQRNKGNFPGRFSGRQFSNSRSEMNVSTLELGDSALYLCASSLTPSTDTQYFGPGTRLTVL.

This clone has only a few counts. The rearrangement links TRBV7-2 to TRBJ2-1; TRBD1 aligns across 7 bases. The germline V gene encodes CDR1 SGHTA and CDR2 FQGNSA. This CDR3 spans 15 amino acids. The J segment lost 0 bases and the V segment lost 5 bases, leaving 4 bases of the junction unmatched. The CDR3 sequence: CASSPRDSSYNEQFF. The CDR3 DNA is TGTGCCAGCAGCCCCCGGGACAGCTCCTACAATGAGCAGTTCTTC.

This chain uses TRBV5-6 with TRBJ1-1, with D perhaps matching TRBD1 (5 bases). The V gene lost 3 bases and the J gene lost 6 bases, with 12 bases spanning the gap. The CDR3 is 13 residues long. The germline V gene encodes CDR1 SGHDT and CDR2 YYEEEE. The CDR3 nucleotides read TGTGCCAGCAGCTGGGGGACTGTACCTGAAGCTTTCTTT. Amino acid sequence: CASSWGTVPEAFF.

This clone was counted between two and nine times. V and J are TRBV9 and TRBJ1-2, with D possibly matching TRBD1 (5 bases). V dropped 0 bases and J dropped 4 bases, with 7 bases sitting between them. From germline, CDR1 is SGDLS and CDR2 YYNGEE. The CDR3 runs 13 residues. The CDR3 loop reads CASSVAGGYGYTF. Written as DNA, the CDR3 is TGTGCCAGCAGCGTAGCTGGGGGCTATGGCTACACCTTC.

This chain joins TRBV6-4 and TRBJ2-1; D unclear. This CDR3 region has 13 residues. V was shortened by 4 bases and J by 8 bases, with 12 bases between the two germline ends. Looked up from germline, CDR1 is MRHNA and CDR2 is SNTAGT. The CDR3 nucleotides read TGTGCCAGCAGTGCCTCCAAGGGTGATGAGCAGTTCTTC. Protein product: CASSASKGDEQFF.

The DNA of the CDR3 is TGTGCCAGCTCCAGTATGAGAGACCAGTACTTC. Translating it yields CASSSMRDQYF. V gene TRBV25-1 combines with J gene TRBJ2-5; no clear D. Looked up from germline, CDR1 is MGHDK and CDR2 is SYGVNS. V shed 8 bases and J shed 10 bases, with 14 bases lying between them. The CDR3 extends over 11 amino acids. The full variable domain, with the rest looked up from reference TRBV25-1 and TRBJ2-5, is EADIYQTPRYLVIGTGKKITLECSQTMGHDKMYWYQQDPGMELHLIHYSYGVNSTEKGDLSSESTVSRIRTEHFPLTLESARPSHTSQYLCASSSMRDQYFGPGTRLLVL.

J is TRBJ1-1 and V is TRBV9; D is unresolved. This CDR3 is built from 14 residues. V was trimmed by 2 bases and J by 3 bases, leaving 11 bases between them. Per the germline V gene, CDR1 is SGDLS and CDR2 is YYNGEE. In DNA form, the CDR3 reads TGTGCCAGCAGCGTTAGGCCTAAGGACACTGAAGCTTTCTTT. This encodes CASSVRPKDTEAFF.

The chain couples TRBV27 to TRBJ1-5; no clear D. V lost 3 bases, J lost 11 bases, and 11 bases lay in between. The CDR3 has 12 amino acids. Germline assignment: CDR1 MNHEY and CDR2 SMNVEV (reference sequence). CDR3: CASSFPGGAQHF. The DNA of the CDR3 is TGTGCCAGCAGTTTCCCCGGCGGGGCCCAGCATTTT.

This clone was detected only a few times. This chain connects TRBV7-9 to TRBJ2-7; 15 positions agree with TRBD2. The CDR3 is 16 amino acids. Trimming at V came to 4 bases and at J to 5 bases, leaving 6 bases not matched to a gene. Per germline, CDR1 SEHNR and CDR2 FQNEAQ (reference sequence). The CDR3 sequence: CASSSGLAGGNHEQYF. In DNA, the CDR3 is TGTGCCAGCAGCTCCGGACTAGCGGGAGGGAACCACGAGCAGTACTTC. Looking up the rest from reference TRBV7-9 and TRBJ2-7 gives the full variable domain: DTGVSQNPRHKITKRGQNVTFRCDPISEHNRLYWYRQTLGQGPEFLTYFQNEAQLEKSRLLSDRFSAERPKGSFSTLEIQRTEQGDSAMYLCASSSGLAGGNHEQYFGPGTRLTVT.

CDR3 in DNA: TGTGCCAGCAGTGAAGCGGATCCCTACGAGCAGTACTTC. Translated, it gives CASSEADPYEQYF. This rearrangement joins TRBV6-1 to TRBJ2-7; the D is unclear. CDR3 length: 13 amino acids. Per germline, CDR1 MNHNS and CDR2 SASEGT. V lost 0 bases, J lost 2 bases, and 5 bases lay in between.

The chain carries TRBV9 and TRBJ2-7; 10 bases map to TRBD2. Germline CDR1 is SGDLS and CDR2 is YYNGEE. The CDR3 is 13 amino acids. After removal of 5 bases from V and 4 bases from J, the junction contained 3 bases not matched to a gene. Here the CDR3 DNA reads TGTGCCAGCAGTCCAGCGGGGGGGTACGAGCAGTACTTC. Amino acid sequence: CASSPAGGYEQYF.

The rearrangement joins TRBV5-1 to TRBJ2-7, with 8 bases lining up with TRBD1. V was clipped by 4 bases and J by 6 bases; unmatched bases: 6. Germline CDR1 is SGHRS and CDR2 is YFSETQ. This CDR3 comprises 13 residues. The chain's CDR3 is CASSPGTGGEQYF. The CDR3, as DNA: TGCGCCAGCAGCCCGGGGACAGGTGGCGAGCAGTACTTC. Together with reference TRBV5-1 and TRBJ2-7, the CDR3 gives the full variable domain: KAGVTQTPRYLIKTRGQQVTLSCSPISGHRSVSWYQQTPGQGLQFLFEYFSETQRNKGNFPGRFSGRQFSNSRSEMNVSTLELGDSALYLCASSPGTGGEQYFGPGTRLTVT.

This clone was found once. The rearrangement joins TRBV15 to TRBJ1-1; D is possibly TRBD1 (5 bases). This CDR3 has 15 amino acids. V lost 5 bases and J 6 bases, leaving 19 bases between the germline ends. Germline CDR1 and CDR2: LNHNV and YYDKDF (reference sequence). This chain's CDR3 is CATSGRRDGPAEAFF. CDR3 sequence (DNA): TGTGCCACCAGCGGACGACGGGACGGGCCGGCTGAAGCTTTCTTT.

The rearrangement joins TRBV6-1 to TRBJ2-7; no clear D gene. This CDR3 contains 10 residues. V lost 3 bases and J lost 10, with 7 bases in between. Germline-derived CDR1 and CDR2 are MNHNS and SASEGT. CDR3 sequence (DNA): TGTGCCAGCAGTGAGCCCTACCAGTACTTC. Protein sequence: CASSEPYQYF.

The V and J genes are TRBV28 and TRBJ2-1; TRBD2 aligns across 9 bases. In germline, CDR1 is MDHEN, CDR2 SYDVKM. The ends lost 6 bases at V and 0 bases at J; junction bases unmatched: 9. The CDR3 totals 17 residues. In nucleotides, the CDR3 is TGTGCCAGCAGCTCCGAAAGACTAGCGGACTCCTACAATGAGCAGTTCTTC. Amino acids: CASSSERLADSYNEQFF.

The chain links TRBV4-1 to TRBJ1-1; D not resolved. The CDR3 runs 14 residues. CDR1 and CDR2 (germline): MGHRA, YSYEKL. Trimming took 1 base from V and 0 from J, leaving 6 bases between them. This chain's CDR3 is CASSQVLLNTEAFF. In DNA, the CDR3 is TGCGCCAGCAGCCAAGTACTCCTGAACACTGAAGCTTTCTTT.